This is a list of T cell receptor beta chains from one sample in a study of breast tumors, draining lymph nodes, adjacent tissues. TCRdb redid the calling of the multiplex PCR reads with MiXCR, one entry per CDR3 protein. The sample holds roughly 100,000 distinct CDR3 sequences, 30% seen once. Specimen: axillary lymph node tissue. These receptors were obtained from a female donor with breast cancer. Some clones in this sample may be carry-over from other donors' samples. CDR3s include the opening cysteine and the closing phenylalanine or tryptophan. A D gene is named only where the DNA matches it firmly. Clone size is stated in some rows and not others, as once, few, many or a class when expanded.

D gene	CDR3 length	J gene	clone size	V gene	CDR3 protein	CDR3 DNA
TRBD1	19	TRBJ2-3	many	TRBV5-4	CASSSPGTGGSGSTDTQYF	TGTGCCAGCAGCAGCCCCGGGACAGGGGGAAGTGGGAGCACAGATACGCAGTATTTT
TRBD1	16	TRBJ1-4	many	TRBV5-1	CASSFPGQGSNEKLFF	TGCGCCAGCAGCTTCCCGGGACAGGGAAGTAATGAAAAACTGTTTTTT
TRBD2	15	TRBJ2-1	-	TRBV7-9	CASSPSGGYGYEQFF	TGTGCCAGCAGTCCTAGCGGGGGGTACGGGTATGAGCAGTTCTTC
-	15	TRBJ1-3	many	TRBV7-9	CASSGYWASGNTIYF	TGTGCCAGCAGCGGGTATTGGGCCTCTGGAAACACCATATATTTT
-	11	TRBJ2-5	many	TRBV20-1	CSARQKETQYF	TGCAGTGCTAGACAGAAAGAGACCCAGTACTTC
TRBD1	15	TRBJ1-6	many	TRBV4-2	CASRPGQGYNSPLHF	TGTGCCAGCAGACCGGGACAGGGGTATAATTCACCCCTCCACTTT
-	11	TRBJ2-1	many	TRBV20-1	CSARVYNEQFF	TGCAGTGCCAGGGTCTACAATGAGCAGTTCTTC
-	14	TRBJ2-3	many	TRBV19	CASSIQFSTDTQYF	TGTGCCAGTAGTATACAGTTTAGCACAGATACGCAGTATTTT
TRBD1	14	TRBJ1-5	many	TRBV20-1	CSAGGTGDNQPQHF	TGCAGTGCTGGGGGTACAGGGGACAATCAGCCCCAGCATTTT
-	16	TRBJ2-1	-	TRBV7-9	CASSLAGPGGEEYQFF	TGTGCCAGCAGCTTAGCGGGACCAGGGGGGGAAGAGTACCAGTTCTTC
TRBD2	15	TRBJ2-2	few	TRBV9	CASSTGGAYIGELFF	TGTGCCAGCAGCACCGGGGGGGCCTACATCGGGGAGCTGTTTTTT